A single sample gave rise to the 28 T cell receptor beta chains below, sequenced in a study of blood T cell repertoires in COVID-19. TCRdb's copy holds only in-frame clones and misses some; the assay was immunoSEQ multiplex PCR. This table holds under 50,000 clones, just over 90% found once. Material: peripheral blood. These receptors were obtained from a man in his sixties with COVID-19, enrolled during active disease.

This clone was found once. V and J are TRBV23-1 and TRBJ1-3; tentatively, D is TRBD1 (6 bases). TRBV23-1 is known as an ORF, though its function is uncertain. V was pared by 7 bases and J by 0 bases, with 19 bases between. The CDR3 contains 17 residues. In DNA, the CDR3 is TGCGCCAGCACGATTAAGGTAACAGGGAACTCTGGAAACACCATATATTTT. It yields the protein CASTIKVTGNSGNTIYF.

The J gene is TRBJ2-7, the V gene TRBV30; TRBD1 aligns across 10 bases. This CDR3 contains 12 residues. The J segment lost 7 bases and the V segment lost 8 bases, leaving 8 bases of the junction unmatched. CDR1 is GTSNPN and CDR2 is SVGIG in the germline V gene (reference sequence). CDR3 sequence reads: CASGQGDLEQYF. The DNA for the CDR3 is TGTGCCAGTGGACAGGGGGATCTGGAGCAGTACTTC.

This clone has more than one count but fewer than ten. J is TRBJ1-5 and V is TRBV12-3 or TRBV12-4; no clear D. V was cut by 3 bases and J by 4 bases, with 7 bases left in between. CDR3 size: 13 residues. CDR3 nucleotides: TGTGCCAGCAGTTTGACTAGGAATCAGCCCCAGCATTTT. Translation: CASSLTRNQPQHF.

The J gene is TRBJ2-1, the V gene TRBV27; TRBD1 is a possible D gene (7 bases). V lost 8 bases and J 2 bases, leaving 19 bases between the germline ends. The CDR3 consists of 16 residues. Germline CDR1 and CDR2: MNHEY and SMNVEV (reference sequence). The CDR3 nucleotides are TGTGCCAGCGGAAGTCGACAGGGACTGGCCTACAATGAGCAGTTCTTC. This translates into CASGSRQGLAYNEQFF.

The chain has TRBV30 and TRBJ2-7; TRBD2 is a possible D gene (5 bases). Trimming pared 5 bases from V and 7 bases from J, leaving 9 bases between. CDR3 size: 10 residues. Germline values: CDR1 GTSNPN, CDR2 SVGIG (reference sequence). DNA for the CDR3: TGTGCCTGGGGCTCGGGGGAGCAGTACTTC. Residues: CAWGSGEQYF.

This CDR3 is CASGLFTGGSYNEQFF. CDR3 DNA: TGTGCTAGTGGTTTGTTTACGGGAGGCTCCTACAATGAGCAGTTCTTC. This chain links TRBV12-5 with TRBJ2-1; 7 positions match TRBD2. Germline V gene sequence: CDR1 LGHNT, CDR2 FRNRAP. The CDR3 length is 16 residues. V lost 2 bases and J lost 0; bases outside the gene matches: 4.

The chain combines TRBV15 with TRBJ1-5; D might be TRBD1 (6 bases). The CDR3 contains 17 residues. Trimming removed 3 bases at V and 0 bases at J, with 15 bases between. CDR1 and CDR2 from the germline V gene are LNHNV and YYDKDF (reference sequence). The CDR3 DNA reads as TGTGCCACCAGCAGGAATGGGGGCCCCTATAGCAATCAGCCCCAGCATTTT. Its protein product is CATSRNGGPYSNQPQHF.

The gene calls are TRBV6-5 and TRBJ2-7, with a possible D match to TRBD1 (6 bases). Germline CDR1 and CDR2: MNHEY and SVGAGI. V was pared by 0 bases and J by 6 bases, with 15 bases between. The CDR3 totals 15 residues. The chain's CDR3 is CASSYSLGDKREQYF. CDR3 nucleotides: TGTGCCAGCAGTTACTCGCTAGGGGACAAACGCGAGCAGTACTTC.

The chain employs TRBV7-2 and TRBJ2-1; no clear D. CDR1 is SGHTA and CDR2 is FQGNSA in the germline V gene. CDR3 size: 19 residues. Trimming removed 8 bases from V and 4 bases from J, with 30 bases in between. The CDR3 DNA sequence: TGTGCCAGCGATACATATCTTGAGGCAGCCGAGCTTAGATACAATGAGCAGTTCTTC. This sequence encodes CASDTYLEAAELRYNEQFF.

CDR3 DNA: TGTGCCAGCAGTGGTATAGGGGGCAAGTCCCTCCACTTT. It translates to CASSGIGGKSLHF. V and J are TRBV2 and TRBJ1-6; 7 nucleotides line up with TRBD1. Germline V gene data show CDR1 as SNHLY and CDR2 as FYNNEI. The CDR3 contains 13 residues. V was clipped by 4 bases and J by 14 bases; unmatched bases: 8.

The CDR3 coding sequence is TGTGCCAGCAGCATGCTAGCGGGGGGGCGACATGAGCAGTTCTTC. Its translation: CASSMLAGGRHEQFF. The chain employs TRBV7-3 and TRBJ2-1; 12 nucleotides line up with TRBD2. V shed 5 bases and J 8 bases; nucleotides not matched to a gene: 7. Germline CDR1 and CDR2: SGHTA and FQGTGA. CDR3 size: 15 residues.

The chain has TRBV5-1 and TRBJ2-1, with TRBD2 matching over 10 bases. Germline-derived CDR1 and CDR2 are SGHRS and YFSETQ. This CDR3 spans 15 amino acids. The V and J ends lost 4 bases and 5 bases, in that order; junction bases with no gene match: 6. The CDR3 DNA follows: TGCGCCAGCAGCCCCGGACTAGCGGAAAACAATGAGCAGTTCTTC. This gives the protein CASSPGLAENNEQFF.

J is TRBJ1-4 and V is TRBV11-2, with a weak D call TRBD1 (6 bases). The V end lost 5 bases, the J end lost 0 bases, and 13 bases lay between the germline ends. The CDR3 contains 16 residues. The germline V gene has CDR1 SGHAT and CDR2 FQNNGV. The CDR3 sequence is CASSGRGIPTNEKLFF. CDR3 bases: TGTGCCAGCAGCGGTAGGGGGATCCCAACTAATGAAAAACTGTTTTTT.

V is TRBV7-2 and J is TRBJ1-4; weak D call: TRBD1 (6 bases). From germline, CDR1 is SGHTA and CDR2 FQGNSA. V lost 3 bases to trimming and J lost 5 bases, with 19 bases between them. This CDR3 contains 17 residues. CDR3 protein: CASSFLGLDSLNEKLFF. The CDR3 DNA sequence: TGTGCCAGCAGCTTCCTAGGCTTGGACAGCCTCAATGAAAAACTGTTTTTT.

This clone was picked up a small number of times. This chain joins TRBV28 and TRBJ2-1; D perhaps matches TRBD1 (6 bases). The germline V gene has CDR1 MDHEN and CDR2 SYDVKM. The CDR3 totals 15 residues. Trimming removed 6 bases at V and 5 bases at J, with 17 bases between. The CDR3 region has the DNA TGTGCCAGCAGCAAAACAGGGAAGTCTGACAATGAGCAGTTCTTC. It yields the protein CASSKTGKSDNEQFF.

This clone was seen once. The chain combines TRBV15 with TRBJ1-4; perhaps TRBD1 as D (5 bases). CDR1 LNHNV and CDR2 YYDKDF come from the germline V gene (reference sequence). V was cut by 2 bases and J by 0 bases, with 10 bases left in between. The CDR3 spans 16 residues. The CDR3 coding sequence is TGTGCCACCAGCAGACCCCAACAGGCAACTAATGAAAAACTGTTTTTT. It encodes CATSRPQQATNEKLFF.

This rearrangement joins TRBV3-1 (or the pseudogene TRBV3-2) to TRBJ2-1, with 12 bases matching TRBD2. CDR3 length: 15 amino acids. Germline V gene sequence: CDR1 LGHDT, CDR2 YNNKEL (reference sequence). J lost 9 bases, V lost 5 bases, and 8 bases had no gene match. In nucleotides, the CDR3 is TGTGCCAGCAGCGACGCTAGCGGGGGGGTAATTGAGCAGTTCTTC. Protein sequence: CASSDASGGVIEQFF.

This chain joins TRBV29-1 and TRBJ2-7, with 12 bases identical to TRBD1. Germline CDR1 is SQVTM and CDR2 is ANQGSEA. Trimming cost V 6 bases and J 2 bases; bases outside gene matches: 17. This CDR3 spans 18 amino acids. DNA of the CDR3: TGCAGCGTCTCTGGTAGGGACAGGGGGCGCTCGGGGACCTACGAGCAGTACTTC. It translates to CSVSGRDRGRSGTYEQYF.

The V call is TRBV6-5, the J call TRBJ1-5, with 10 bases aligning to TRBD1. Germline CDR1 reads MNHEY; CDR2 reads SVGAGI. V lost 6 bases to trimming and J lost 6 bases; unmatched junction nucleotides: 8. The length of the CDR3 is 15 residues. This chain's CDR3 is CASSPTGGAGQPQHF. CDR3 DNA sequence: TGTGCCAGCAGCCCGACAGGGGGCGCAGGTCAGCCCCAGCATTTT.

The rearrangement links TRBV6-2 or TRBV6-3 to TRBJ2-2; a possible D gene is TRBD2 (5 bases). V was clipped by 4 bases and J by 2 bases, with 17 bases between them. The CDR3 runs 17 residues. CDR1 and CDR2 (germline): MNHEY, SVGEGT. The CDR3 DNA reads TGTGCCAGCAGTTTCTTACCCGGACTGACCAACACCGGGGAGCTGTTTTTT. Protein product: CASSFLPGLTNTGELFF.

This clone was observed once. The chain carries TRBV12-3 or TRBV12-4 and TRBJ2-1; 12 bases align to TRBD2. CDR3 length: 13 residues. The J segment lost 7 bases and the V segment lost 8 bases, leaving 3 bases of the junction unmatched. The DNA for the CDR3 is TGTGCCAGCCGGCTAGCGGGAGGGAATGAGCAGTTCTTC. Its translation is CASRLAGGNEQFF.

The DNA for the CDR3 is TGTGCCACAACAACTAGCGGCAACAATGAGCAGTTCTTC. The encoded protein is CATTTSGNNEQFF. The V and J genes are TRBV6-5 and TRBJ2-1; 8 bases are a match to TRBD2. The V and J ends lost 10 bases and 5 bases, in that order; junction bases with no gene match: 7. Germline loops: CDR1 MNHEY, CDR2 SVGAGI. The CDR3 length is 13 residues.

The CDR3 DNA follows: TGTGCCAGCAGCCGATCCCGGAGGACAGGGGCTTCGGGTGAGCAGTACTTC. It translates to CASSRSRRTGASGEQYF. This sequence joins TRBV27 and TRBJ2-7, with 9 bases identical to TRBD1. The V and J ends lost 6 bases and 7 bases, in that order; junction bases with no gene match: 19. The CDR3 runs to 17 residues. The V gene's germline CDR1 is MNHEY and CDR2 SMNVEV (reference sequence).

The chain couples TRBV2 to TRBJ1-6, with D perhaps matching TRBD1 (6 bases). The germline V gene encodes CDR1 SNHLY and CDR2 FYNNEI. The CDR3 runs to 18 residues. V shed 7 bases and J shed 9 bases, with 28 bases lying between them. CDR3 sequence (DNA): TGTGCCAGCACTCCCGGGACAAGGGGCAGAGGGATAAGTTCACCCCTCCACTTT. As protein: CASTPGTRGRGISSPLHF.

The CDR3 protein is CASMGEGYNEQFF. For the CDR3, the DNA is TGTGCCAGCATGGGCGAGGGATACAATGAGCAGTTCTTC. The V and J genes are TRBV28 and TRBJ2-1, with a tentative D call TRBD2 (5 bases). The ends were cut back, 7 bases at V and 4 bases at J, with 11 bases in the middle. Per germline, CDR1 MDHEN and CDR2 SYDVKM. The length of the CDR3 is 13 residues.

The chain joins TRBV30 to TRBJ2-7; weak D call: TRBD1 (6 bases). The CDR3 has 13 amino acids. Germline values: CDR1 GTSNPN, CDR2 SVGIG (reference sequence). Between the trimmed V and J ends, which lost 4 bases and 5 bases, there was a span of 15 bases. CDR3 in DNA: TGTGCCTGGAATCGTGGACAGTTTCACGAGCAGTACTTC. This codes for CAWNRGQFHEQYF.

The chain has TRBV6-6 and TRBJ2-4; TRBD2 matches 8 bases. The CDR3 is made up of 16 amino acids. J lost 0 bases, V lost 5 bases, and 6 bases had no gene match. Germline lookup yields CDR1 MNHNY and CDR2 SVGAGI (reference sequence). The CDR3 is CASSRGGQGAKNIQYF. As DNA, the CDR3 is TGTGCCAGCAGTCGCGGGGGGCAGGGAGCCAAAAACATTCAGTACTTC.

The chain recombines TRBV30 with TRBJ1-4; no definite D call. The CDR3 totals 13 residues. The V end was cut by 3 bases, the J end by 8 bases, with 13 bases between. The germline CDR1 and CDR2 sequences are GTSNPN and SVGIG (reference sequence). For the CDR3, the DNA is TGTGCCTGGAGCATGGGCCGAGGGGAAAAACTGTTTTTT. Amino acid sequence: CAWSMGRGEKLFF.